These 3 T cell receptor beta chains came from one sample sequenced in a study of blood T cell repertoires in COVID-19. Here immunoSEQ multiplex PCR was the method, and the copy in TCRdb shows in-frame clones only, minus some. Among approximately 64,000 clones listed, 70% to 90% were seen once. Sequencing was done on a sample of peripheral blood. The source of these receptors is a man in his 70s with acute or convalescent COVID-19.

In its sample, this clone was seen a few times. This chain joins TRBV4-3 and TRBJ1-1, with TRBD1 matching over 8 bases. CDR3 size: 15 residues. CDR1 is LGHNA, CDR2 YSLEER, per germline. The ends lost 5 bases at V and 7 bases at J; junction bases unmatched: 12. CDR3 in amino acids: CASSFQTGAGGEAFF. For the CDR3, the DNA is TGCGCCAGCAGCTTTCAGACAGGGGCCGGAGGTGAAGCTTTCTTT.

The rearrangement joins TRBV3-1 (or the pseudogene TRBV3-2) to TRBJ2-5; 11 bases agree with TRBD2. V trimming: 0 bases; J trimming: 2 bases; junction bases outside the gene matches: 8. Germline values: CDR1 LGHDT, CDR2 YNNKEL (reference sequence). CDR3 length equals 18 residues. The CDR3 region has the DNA TGTGCCAGCAGCCAAGATAGGTACGGGACTAGCGGACAAGAGACCCAGTACTTC. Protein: CASSQDRYGTSGQETQYF.

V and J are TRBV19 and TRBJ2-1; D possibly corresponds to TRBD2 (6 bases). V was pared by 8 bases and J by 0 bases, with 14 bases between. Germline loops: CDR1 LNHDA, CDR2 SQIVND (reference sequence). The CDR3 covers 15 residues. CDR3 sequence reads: CASHGGTYSYNEQFF. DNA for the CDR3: TGTGCCAGTCACGGCGGGACCTACTCCTACAATGAGCAGTTCTTC.